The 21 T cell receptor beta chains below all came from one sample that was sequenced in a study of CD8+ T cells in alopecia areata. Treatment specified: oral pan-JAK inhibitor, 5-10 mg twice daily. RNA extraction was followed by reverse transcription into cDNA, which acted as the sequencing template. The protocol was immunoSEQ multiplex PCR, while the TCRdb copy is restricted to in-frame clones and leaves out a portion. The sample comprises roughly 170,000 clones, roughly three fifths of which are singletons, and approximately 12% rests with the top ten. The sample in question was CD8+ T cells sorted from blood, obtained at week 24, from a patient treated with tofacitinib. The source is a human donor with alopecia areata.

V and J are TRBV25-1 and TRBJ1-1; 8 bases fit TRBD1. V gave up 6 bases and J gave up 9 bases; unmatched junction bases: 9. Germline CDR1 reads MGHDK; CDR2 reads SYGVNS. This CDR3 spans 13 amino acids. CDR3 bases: TGTGCCAGCAGCATCGACAGGGGTCGGAAAGCTTTCTTT. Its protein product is CASSIDRGRKAFF.

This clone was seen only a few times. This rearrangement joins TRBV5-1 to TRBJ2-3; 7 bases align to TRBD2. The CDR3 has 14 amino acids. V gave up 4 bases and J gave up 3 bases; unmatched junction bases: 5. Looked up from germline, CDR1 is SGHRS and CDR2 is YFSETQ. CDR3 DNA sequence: TGCGCCAGCAGCCAGTTTAGCGGGACAGATACGCAGTATTTT. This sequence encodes CASSQFSGTDTQYF.

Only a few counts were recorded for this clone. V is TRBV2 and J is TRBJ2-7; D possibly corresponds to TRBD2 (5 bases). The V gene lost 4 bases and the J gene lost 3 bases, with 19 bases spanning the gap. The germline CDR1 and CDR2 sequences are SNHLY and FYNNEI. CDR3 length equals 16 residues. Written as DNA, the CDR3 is TGTGCCAGCAGTGGGAGTCCGGGATCCCTGGTCTACGAGCAGTACTTC. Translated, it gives CASSGSPGSLVYEQYF.

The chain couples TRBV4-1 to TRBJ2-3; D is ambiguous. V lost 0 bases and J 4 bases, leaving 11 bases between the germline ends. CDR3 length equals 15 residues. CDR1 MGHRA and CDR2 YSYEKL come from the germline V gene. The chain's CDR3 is CASSQDRLAADTQYF. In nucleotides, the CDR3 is TGCGCCAGCAGCCAAGATCGATTAGCAGCAGATACGCAGTATTTT.

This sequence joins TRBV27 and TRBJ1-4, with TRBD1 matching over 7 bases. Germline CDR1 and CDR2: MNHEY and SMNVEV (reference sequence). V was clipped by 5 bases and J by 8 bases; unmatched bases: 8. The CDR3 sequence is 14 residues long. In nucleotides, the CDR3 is TGTGCCAGCAGTCCCCAGAAGGGGGCGGAAAAACTGTTTTTT. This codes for CASSPQKGAEKLFF.

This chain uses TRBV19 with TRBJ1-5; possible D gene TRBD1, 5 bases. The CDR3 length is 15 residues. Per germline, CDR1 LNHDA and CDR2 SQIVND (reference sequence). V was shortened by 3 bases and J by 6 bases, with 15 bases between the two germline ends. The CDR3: CASSMGSGFAQPQHF. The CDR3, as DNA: TGTGCCAGTAGTATGGGATCAGGGTTCGCTCAGCCCCAGCATTTT. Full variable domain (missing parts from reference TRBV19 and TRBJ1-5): DGGITQSPKYLFRKEGQNVTLSCEQNLNHDAMYWYRQDPGQGLRLIYYSQIVNDFQKGDIAEGYSVSREKKESFPLTVTSAQKNPTAFYLCASSMGSGFAQPQHFGDGTRLSIL.

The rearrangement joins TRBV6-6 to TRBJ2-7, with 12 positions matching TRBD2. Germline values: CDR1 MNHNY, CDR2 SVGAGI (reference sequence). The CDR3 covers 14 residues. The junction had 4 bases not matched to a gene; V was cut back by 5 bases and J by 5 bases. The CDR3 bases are TGTGCCAGCAGTCCGACTAGCGGGGGCCACGAGCAGTACTTC. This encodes CASSPTSGGHEQYF.

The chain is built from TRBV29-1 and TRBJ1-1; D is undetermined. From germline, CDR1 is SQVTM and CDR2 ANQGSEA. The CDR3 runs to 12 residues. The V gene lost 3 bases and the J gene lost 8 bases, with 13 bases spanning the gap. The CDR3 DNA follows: TGCAGCGTTGACTCGAAGGTCCGGGAAGCTTTCTTT. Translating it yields CSVDSKVREAFF.

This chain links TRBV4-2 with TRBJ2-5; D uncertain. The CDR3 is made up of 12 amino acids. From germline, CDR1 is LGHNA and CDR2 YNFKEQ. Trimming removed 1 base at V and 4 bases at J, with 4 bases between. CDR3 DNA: TGTGCCAGCAGCCAAGGCGTAGAGACCCAGTACTTC. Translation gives CASSQGVETQYF.

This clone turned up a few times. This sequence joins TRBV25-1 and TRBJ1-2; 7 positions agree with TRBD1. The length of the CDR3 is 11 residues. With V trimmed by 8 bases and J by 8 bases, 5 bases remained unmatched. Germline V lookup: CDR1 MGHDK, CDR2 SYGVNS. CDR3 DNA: TGTGCCAGCCAGACAGGGTTAGGCTACACCTTC. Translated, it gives CASQTGLGYTF.

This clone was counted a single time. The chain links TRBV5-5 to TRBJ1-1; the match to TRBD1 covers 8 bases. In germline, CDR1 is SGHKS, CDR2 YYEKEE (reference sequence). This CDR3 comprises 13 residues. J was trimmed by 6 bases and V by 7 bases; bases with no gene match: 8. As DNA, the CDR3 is TGTGCCAGCCGTCTGGACAGGGACCCTGAAGCTTTCTTT. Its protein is CASRLDRDPEAFF.

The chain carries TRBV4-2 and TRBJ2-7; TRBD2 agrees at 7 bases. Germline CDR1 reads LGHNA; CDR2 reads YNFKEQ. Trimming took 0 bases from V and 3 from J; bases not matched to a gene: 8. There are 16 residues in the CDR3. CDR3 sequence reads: CASSQEGRGLSYEQYF. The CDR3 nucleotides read TGTGCCAGCAGCCAAGAAGGGAGGGGCCTGAGCTACGAGCAGTACTTC.

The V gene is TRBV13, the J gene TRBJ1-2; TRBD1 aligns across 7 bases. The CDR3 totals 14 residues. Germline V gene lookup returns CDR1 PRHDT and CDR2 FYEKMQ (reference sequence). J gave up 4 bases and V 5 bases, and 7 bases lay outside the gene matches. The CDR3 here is CASSARDRIYGYTF. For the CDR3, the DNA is TGTGCCAGCAGCGCCCGGGACAGAATCTATGGCTACACCTTC.

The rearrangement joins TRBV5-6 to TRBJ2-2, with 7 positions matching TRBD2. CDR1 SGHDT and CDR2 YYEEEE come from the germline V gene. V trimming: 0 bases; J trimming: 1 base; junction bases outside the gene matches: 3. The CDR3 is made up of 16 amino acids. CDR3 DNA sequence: TGTGCCAGCAGCTTGGGGTTAGCGGGGAACACCGGGGAGCTGTTTTTT. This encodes CASSLGLAGNTGELFF.

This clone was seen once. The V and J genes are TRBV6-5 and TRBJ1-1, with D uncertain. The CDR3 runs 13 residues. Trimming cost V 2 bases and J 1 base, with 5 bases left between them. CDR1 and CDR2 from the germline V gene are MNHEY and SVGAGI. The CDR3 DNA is TGTGCCAGCAGTTACGAGGAGAACACTGAAGCTTTCTTT. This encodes CASSYEENTEAFF.

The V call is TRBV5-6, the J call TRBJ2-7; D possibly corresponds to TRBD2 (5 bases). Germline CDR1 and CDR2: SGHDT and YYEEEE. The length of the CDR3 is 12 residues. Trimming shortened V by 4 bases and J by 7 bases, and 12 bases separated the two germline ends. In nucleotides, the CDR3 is TGTGCCAGCAGCACCCATACGGGGGAGCAGTACTTC. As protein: CASSTHTGEQYF.

Here the CDR3 reads CASRPPGGNTEAFF. Here the CDR3 DNA reads TGTGCCAGCAGGCCTCCAGGGGGGAACACTGAAGCTTTCTTT. The rearrangement links TRBV7-9 to TRBJ1-1; TRBD1 agrees at 7 bases. This CDR3 is 14 amino acids long. The J segment lost 1 base and the V segment lost 6 bases, leaving 5 bases of the junction unmatched. CDR1 and CDR2 (germline): SEHNR, FQNEAQ (reference sequence). Combining the CDR3 with reference TRBV7-9 and TRBJ1-1 gives the whole variable domain DTGVSQNPRHKITKRGQNVTFRCDPISEHNRLYWYRQTLGQGPEFLTYFQNEAQLEKSRLLSDRFSAERPKGSFSTLEIQRTEQGDSAMYLCASRPPGGNTEAFFGQGTRLTVV.

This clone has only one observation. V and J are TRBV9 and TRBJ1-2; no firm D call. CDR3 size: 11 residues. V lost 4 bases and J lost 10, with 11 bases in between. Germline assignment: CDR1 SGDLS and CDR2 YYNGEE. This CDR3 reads CASSRDLYYTF. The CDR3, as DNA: TGTGCCAGCAGCAGAGACTTATACTACACCTTC.

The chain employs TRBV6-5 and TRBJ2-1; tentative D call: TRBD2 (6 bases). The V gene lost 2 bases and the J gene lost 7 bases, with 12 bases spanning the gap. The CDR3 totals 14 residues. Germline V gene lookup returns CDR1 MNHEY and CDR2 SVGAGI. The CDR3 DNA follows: TGTGCCAGCAGTTACGGCGGGACGGGTAATGAGCAGTTCTTC. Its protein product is CASSYGGTGNEQFF.

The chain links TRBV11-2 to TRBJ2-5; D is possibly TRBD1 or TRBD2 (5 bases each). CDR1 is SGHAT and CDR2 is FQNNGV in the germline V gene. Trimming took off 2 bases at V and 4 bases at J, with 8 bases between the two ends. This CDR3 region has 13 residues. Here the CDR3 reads CASSLFGGETQYF. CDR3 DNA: TGTGCCAGCAGCTTATTTGGGGGAGAGACCCAGTACTTC.

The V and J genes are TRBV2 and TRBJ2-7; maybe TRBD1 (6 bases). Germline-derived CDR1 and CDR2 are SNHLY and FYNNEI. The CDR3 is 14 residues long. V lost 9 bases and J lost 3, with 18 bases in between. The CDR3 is CASTPGVGGYEQYF. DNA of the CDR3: TGTGCCAGTACCCCAGGGGTGGGTGGCTACGAGCAGTACTTC.